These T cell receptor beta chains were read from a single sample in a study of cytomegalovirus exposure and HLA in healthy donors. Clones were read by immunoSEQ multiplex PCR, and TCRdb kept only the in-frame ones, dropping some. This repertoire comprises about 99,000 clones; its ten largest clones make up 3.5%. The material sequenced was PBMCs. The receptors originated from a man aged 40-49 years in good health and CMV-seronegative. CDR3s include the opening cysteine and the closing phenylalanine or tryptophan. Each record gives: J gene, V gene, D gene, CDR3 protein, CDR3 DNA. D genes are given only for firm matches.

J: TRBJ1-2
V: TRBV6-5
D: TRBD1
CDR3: CASTGDRANYGYTF
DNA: TGTGCCAGCACCGGGGACAGAGCTAACTATGGCTACACCTTC

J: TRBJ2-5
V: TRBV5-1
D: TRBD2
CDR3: CASSLRLAGGQETQYF
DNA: TGCGCCAGCAGCCTTAGACTAGCGGGGGGCCAAGAGACCCAGTACTTC

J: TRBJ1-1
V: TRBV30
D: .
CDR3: CAWSRTRSNTEAFF
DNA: TGTGCCTGGAGTCGGACACGATCGAACACTGAAGCTTTCTTT

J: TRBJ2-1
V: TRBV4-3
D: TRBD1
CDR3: CASSQDMGTGVGQFF
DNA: TGCGCCAGCAGCCAAGATATGGGGACAGGGGTAGGTCAGTTCTTC

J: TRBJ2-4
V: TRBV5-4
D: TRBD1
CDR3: CASSLRQGDKNIQYF
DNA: TGTGCCAGCAGCTTGCGGCAGGGGGACAAAAACATTCAGTACTTC

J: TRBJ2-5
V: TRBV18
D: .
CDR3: CASSPPSLGETQYF
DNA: TGTGCCAGCTCACCCCCCTCACTCGGGGAGACCCAGTACTTC

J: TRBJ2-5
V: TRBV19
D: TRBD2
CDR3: CATLADTQETQYF
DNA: TGTGCCACCCTAGCGGACACACAAGAGACCCAGTACTTC

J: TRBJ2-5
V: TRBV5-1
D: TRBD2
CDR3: CASRPGLAGPFQETQYF
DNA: TGCGCCAGCCGACCGGGACTAGCGGGACCATTCCAAGAGACCCAGTACTTC

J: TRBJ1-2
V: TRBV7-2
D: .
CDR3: CASNPFRDIYYGYTF
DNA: TGTGCCAGCAACCCCTTTCGGGACATTTACTATGGCTACACCTTC

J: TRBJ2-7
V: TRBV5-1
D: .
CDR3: CASSLDPGSYEQYF
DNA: TGCGCCAGCAGCTTGGATCCGGGATCCTACGAGCAGTACTTC

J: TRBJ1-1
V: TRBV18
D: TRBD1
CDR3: CASSPRTGGETEAFF
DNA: TGTGCCAGCTCACCACGGACAGGGGGCGAGACTGAAGCTTTCTTT

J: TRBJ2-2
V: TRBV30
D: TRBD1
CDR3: CAWSPRTGGYTGELFF
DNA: TGTGCCTGGAGTCCGCGGACAGGGGGTTACACCGGGGAGCTGTTTTTT

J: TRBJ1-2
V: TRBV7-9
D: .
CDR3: CASSKDQGGYGYTF
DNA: TGTGCCAGCAGCAAAGACCAGGGAGGCTATGGCTACACCTTC

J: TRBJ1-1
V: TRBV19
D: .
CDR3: CASSIRSGQMNTEAFF
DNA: TGTGCCAGTAGTATAAGGTCCGGACAGATGAACACTGAAGCTTTCTTT

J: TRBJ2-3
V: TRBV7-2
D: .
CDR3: CASSNGLITDTQYF
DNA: TGTGCCAGCAGTAACGGACTGATCACAGATACGCAGTATTTT

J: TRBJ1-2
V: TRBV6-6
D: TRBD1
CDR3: CASTGGHWDGYTF
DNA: TGTGCCAGCACAGGGGGCCACTGGGATGGCTACACCTTC

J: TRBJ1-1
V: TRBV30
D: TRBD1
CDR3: CAWSGTGRTEAFF
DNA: TGTGCCTGGAGTGGGACAGGGCGGACTGAAGCTTTCTTT

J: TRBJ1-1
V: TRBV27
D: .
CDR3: CASSLSIIGGSTEAFF
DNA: TGTGCCAGCAGTTTATCGATAATCGGGGGAAGCACTGAAGCTTTCTTT

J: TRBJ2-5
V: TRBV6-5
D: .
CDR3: CASTFGGEQYF
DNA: TGTGCCAGCACCTTCGGGGGAGAGCAGTACTTC

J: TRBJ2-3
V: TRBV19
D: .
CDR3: CASSIGLVGHTDTQYF
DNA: TGTGCCAGTAGTATAGGGCTTGTTGGCCACACAGATACGCAGTATTTT

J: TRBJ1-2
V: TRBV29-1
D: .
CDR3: CSVVRADVNYGYSF
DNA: TGCAGCGTTGTAAGAGCAGATGTTAACTATGGCTACTCCTTC

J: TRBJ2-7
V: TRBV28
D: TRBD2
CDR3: CASLAGAGYEQYF
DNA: TGTGCCAGCCTAGCGGGAGCGGGGTACGAGCAGTACTTC

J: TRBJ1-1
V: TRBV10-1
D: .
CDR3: CASSESLASNTEAFF
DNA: TGCGCCAGCAGTGAGTCTCTGGCCTCGAACACTGAAGCTTTCTTT

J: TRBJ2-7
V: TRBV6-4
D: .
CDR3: CASSDEEFYEQYF
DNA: TGTGCCAGCAGTGACGAGGAATTCTACGAGCAGTACTTC

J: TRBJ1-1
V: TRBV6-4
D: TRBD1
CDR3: CASRDREGTEAFF
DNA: TGTGCCAGCAGGGACAGGGAGGGCACTGAAGCTTTCTTT

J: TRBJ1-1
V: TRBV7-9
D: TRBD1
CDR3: CASSSDRDNTEAFF
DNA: TGTGCCAGCAGCTCCGACAGGGACAACACTGAAGCTTTCTTT

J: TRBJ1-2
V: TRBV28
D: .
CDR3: CASSLGDRLSTNYGYTF
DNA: TGTGCCAGCAGTTTAGGCGACAGACTTTCAACTAACTATGGCTACACCTTC

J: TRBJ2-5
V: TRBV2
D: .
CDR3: CASIKAGQYDQETQYF
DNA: TGTGCCAGCATCAAAGCAGGCCAATATGACCAAGAGACCCAGTACTTC

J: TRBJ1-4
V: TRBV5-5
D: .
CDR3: CASSLREVRETNEKLFF
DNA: TGTGCCAGCAGCTTGAGGGAGGTAAGGGAGACTAATGAAAAACTGTTTTTT

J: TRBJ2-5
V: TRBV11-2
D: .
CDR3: CASSLGPNQETQYF
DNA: TGTGCCAGCAGCTTAGGCCCTAACCAAGAGACCCAGTACTTC

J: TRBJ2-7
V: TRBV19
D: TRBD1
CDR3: CATKNQGQGSDEQYF
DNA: TGTGCCACCAAGAATCAGGGACAGGGGAGCGACGAGCAGTACTTC

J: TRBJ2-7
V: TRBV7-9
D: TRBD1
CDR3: CASSSVTGDFSYEQYF
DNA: TGTGCCAGCAGCTCCGTTACAGGGGATTTCTCCTACGAGCAGTACTTC

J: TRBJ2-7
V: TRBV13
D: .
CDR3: CASSFRREFSYEQYF
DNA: TGTGCCAGCAGCTTCCGGCGGGAATTCTCCTACGAGCAGTACTTC

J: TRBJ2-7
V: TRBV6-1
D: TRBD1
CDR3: CASSEGAGGPPYSEQYF
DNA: TGTGCCAGCAGTGAAGGGGCAGGGGGCCCGCCCTATAGTGAGCAGTACTTC

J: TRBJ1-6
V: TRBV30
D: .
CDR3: CASQGQGDSPLHF
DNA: TGTGCCTCCCAGGGGCAGGGTGATTCACCCCTCCACTTT

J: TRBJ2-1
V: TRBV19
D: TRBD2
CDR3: CASRANSGTSGPYNEQFF
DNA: TGTGCCAGTAGGGCTAATTCCGGGACTAGCGGACCCTACAATGAGCAGTTCTTC

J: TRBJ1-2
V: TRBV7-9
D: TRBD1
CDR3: CASSFLEGAGGYTF
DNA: TGTGCCAGCAGCTTCTTGGAGGGGGCTGGTGGCTACACCTTC

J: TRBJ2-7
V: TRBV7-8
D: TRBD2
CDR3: CASRPTSGVPYEQYF
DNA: TGTGCCAGCAGACCTACTAGCGGGGTACCCTACGAGCAGTACTTC

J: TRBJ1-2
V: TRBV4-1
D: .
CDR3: CASSQALAYGYTF
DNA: TGCGCCAGCAGCCAAGCTTTGGCCTATGGCTACACCTTC